A selection of T cell receptor beta chains follows, all from one sample in a study of blood T cell repertoires in COVID-19. Clones were sequenced by immunoSEQ multiplex PCR, and TCRdb holds only the in-frame ones, with some missing. The repertoire holds 150,000 to 200,000 clones, with around 79% as singletons. The sequencing input was peripheral blood. The receptors come from a man between 60 and 75 years old with active or convalescent COVID-19. CDR3s include the opening cysteine and the closing phenylalanine or tryptophan. A D gene is named only where the DNA matches it firmly. Not every row has a clone size; where given, it reads once, few, many or a size class.

few	TRBJ2-1	16	TRBD2	TRBV3-1/TRBV3-2	CASSHSLAGGYNEQFF	TGTGCCAGCAGCCACTCGCTAGCGGGGGGCTACAATGAGCAGTTCTTC
NA	TRBJ1-3	19	NA	TRBV5-5	CASSLLGLGRATSGNTIYF	TGTGCCAGCAGCTTGTTAGGGCTTGGCAGGGCAACCTCGGGAAACACCATATATTTT
once	TRBJ2-5	13	NA	TRBV28	CASSRDTGETQYF	TGTGCCAGCAGCCGGGACACAGGGGAGACCCAGTACTTC
NA	TRBJ1-2	12	NA	TRBV14	CASSQRTYGYTF	TGTGCCAGCAGCCAGCGCACTTATGGCTACACCTTC
NA	TRBJ1-5	16	TRBD1	TRBV6-6	CASSYPLQGVSQPQHF	TGTGCCAGCAGTTACCCACTCCAGGGGGTAAGTCAGCCCCAGCATTTT
few	TRBJ2-7	14	NA	TRBV5-1	CASSLMGSRGEQYF	TGCGCCAGCAGCTTAATGGGTAGCCGGGGCGAGCAGTACTTC
NA	TRBJ1-2	14	NA	TRBV19	CASSIGEPRDGYTF	TGTGCCAGTAGTATTGGAGAACCGAGGGATGGCTACACCTTC
once	TRBJ1-2	14	NA	TRBV29-1	CSVKHWGDNYGYTF	TGCAGCGTCAAACATTGGGGGGATAACTATGGCTACACCTTC
NA	TRBJ2-1	15	TRBD1	TRBV4-1	CASSQERDRLNEQFF	TGCGCCAGCAGCCAAGAAAGGGACAGACTCAATGAGCAGTTCTTC
NA	TRBJ2-7	15	NA	TRBV5-5	CASSLATGYAYEQYF	TGTGCCAGCAGCTTGGCAACAGGGTACGCCTACGAGCAGTACTTC
few	TRBJ2-6	19	NA	TRBV6-6	CASSPRGPTQGSGANVLTF	TGTGCCAGCAGTCCAAGAGGGCCGACACAGGGCTCTGGGGCCAACGTCCTGACTTTC
NA	TRBJ1-2	12	NA	TRBV15	CATSRDRAGYTF	TGTGCCACCAGCAGAGACAGGGCTGGCTACACCTTC
NA	TRBJ1-6	12	NA	TRBV27	CASNGGSSPLHF	TGTGCCAGCAATGGCGGAAGCTCACCCCTCCACTTT
NA	TRBJ1-4	14	NA	TRBV11-2	CASSLQGGSEKLFF	TGTGCCAGCAGCCTACAGGGTGGGAGTGAAAAACTGTTTTTT
once	TRBJ2-3	15	NA	TRBV27	CASSLSQSSPDTQYF	TGTGCCAGCAGTTTATCGCAGTCCTCCCCAGATACGCAGTATTTT
many	TRBJ1-6	13	NA	TRBV5-4	CASTPDSGSPLHF	TGTGCCAGCACTCCGGACTCGGGTTCACCCCTCCACTTT
NA	TRBJ1-1	13	NA	TRBV6-2/TRBV6-3	CASSSWGRTEAFF	TGTGCCAGCAGTTCCTGGGGGCGAACTGAAGCTTTCTTT
NA	TRBJ2-7	15	TRBD1	TRBV7-9	CASSFLDRGGDEQYF	TGTGCCAGCAGCTTCTTGGACAGGGGAGGTGACGAGCAGTACTTC
few	TRBJ2-7	15	TRBD2	TRBV3-1/TRBV3-2	CASSPPSSGPYEQYF	TGTGCCAGCAGCCCCCCCTCTAGCGGGCCCTACGAGCAGTACTTC
NA	TRBJ1-1	16	NA	TRBV4-3	CASSPHTGTGMTEAFF	TGCGCCAGCAGCCCGCATACGGGTACAGGGATGACTGAAGCTTTCTTT
NA	TRBJ2-1	13	TRBD2	TRBV29-1	CARSSGRSNEQFF	TGCGCCCGATCTAGCGGGAGGTCCAATGAGCAGTTCTTC
few	TRBJ2-2	14	NA	TRBV7-9	CASSKPGGPGELFF	TGTGCCAGCAGCAAACCCGGGGGACCCGGGGAGCTGTTTTTT
once	TRBJ2-7	15	TRBD1	TRBV14	CASSATGILLDEQYF	TGTGCCAGCAGCGCGACAGGGATTTTGCTCGACGAGCAGTACTTC